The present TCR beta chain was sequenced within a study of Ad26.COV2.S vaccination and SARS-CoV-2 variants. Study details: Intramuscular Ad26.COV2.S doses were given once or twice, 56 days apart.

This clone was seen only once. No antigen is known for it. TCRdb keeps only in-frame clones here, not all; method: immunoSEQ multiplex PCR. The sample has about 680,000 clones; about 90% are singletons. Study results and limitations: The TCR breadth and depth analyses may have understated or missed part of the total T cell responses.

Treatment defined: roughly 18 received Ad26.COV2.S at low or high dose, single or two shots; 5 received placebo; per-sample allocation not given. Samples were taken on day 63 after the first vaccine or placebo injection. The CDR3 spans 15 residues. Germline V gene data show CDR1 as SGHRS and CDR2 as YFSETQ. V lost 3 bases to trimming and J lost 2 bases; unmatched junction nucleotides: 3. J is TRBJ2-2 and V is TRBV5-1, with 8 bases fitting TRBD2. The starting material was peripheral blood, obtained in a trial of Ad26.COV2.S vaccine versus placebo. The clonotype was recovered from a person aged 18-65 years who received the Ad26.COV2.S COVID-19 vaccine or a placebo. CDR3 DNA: TGCGCCAGCAGCTCGGGACTAGTCAACACCGGGGAGCTGTTTTTT. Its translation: CASSSGLVNTGELFF.